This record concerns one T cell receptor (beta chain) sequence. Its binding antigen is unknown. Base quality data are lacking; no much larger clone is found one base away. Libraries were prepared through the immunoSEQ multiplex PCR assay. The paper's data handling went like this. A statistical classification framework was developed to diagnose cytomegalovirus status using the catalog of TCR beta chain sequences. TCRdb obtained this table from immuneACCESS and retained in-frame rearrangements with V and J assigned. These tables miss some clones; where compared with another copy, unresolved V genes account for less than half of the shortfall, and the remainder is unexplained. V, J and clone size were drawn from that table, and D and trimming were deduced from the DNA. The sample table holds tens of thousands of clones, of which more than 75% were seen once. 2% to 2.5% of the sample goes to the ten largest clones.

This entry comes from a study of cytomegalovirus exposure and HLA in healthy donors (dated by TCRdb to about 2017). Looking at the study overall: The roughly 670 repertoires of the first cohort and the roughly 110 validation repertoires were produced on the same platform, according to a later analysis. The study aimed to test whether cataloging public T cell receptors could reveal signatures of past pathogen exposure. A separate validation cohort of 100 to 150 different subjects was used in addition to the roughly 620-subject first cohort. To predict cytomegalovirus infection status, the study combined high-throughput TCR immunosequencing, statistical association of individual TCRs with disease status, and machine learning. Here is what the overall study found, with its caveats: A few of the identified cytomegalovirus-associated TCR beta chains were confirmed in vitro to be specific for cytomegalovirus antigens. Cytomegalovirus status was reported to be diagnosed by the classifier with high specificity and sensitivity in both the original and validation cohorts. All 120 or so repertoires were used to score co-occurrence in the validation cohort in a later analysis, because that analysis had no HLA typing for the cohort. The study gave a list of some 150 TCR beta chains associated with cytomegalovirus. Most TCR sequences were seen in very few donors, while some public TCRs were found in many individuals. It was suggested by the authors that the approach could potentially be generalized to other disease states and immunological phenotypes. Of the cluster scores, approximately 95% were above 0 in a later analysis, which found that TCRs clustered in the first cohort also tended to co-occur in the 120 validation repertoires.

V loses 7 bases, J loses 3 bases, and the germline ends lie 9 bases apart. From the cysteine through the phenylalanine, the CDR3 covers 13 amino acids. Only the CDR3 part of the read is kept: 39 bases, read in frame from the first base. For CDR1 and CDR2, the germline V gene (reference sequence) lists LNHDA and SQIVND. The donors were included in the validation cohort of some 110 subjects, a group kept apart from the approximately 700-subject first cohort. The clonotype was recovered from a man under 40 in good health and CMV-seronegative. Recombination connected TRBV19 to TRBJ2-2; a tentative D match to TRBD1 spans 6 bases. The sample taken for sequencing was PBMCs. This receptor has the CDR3 CASNDRYTGELFF. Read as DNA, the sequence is TGTGCCAGTAACGACAGGTACACCGGGGAGCTGTTTTTT.